This entry concerns a single TCR beta chain. V was trimmed by 8 bases and J by 0 bases, leaving 9 bases between them. The CDR3 totals 13 residues. Germline-derived CDR1 and CDR2 are SGHAT and FQNNGV. The data originate from a study of blood T cell repertoires in COVID-19. Study summary: The United States, Italy and Spain supplied acute and convalescent COVID-19 samples.

The assay was immunoSEQ multiplex PCR, and TCRdb's table has in-frame clones only and misses some. The table shows about 190,000 clones, with 75% to 90% occurring only once. The chain recombines TRBV11-2 with TRBJ2-3; D perhaps matches TRBD1 (6 bases). The clonotype originates from a man in his forties with acute or convalescent COVID-19. The sequencing sample was made of peripheral blood. Written as DNA, the CDR3 is TGTGCCAGCTACAGGGATAGCACAGATACGCAGTATTTT. This gives the protein CASYRDSTDTQYF.